This T cell receptor (beta chain) emerged from a study of T cells in Graves' hyperthyroidism and ophthalmopathy. Study findings and constraints: Most thyroid clonotypes expanded above 0.001 appeared in blood too. Ophthalmopathy cases were set apart from stable hyperthyroidism by a 13 V-J model.

This clonotype was recorded at least ten times. Its antigen is not known. The germline gives CDR1 SGHRS, CDR2 YFSETQ. The CDR3 runs 16 residues. Trimming removed 6 bases at V and 1 base at J, with 19 bases between. There were TCR beta CDR3 regions amplified from RNA transcripts. Researchers ran a first-round RT-PCR on the TCR CDR3 using the HTBI primer set. TCRdb re-called the multiplex PCR reads through MiXCR, storing one row per CDR3 protein. The data contain roughly 510,000 distinct CDR3 sequences, approximately 49% of them singletons. The sequenced sample consisted of peripheral blood or thyroid tissue (not recorded which). The V and J genes are TRBV5-1 and TRBJ2-5; D possibly corresponds to TRBD2 (6 bases). The sequence derives from an adult woman with Graves' disease, either hyperthyroidism or ophthalmopathy (not recorded which). The DNA for the CDR3 is TGCGCCAGCACCCCCCTGCCAGGAGCGGGCCAAGAGACCCAGTACTTC. This translates into CASTPLPGAGQETQYF.